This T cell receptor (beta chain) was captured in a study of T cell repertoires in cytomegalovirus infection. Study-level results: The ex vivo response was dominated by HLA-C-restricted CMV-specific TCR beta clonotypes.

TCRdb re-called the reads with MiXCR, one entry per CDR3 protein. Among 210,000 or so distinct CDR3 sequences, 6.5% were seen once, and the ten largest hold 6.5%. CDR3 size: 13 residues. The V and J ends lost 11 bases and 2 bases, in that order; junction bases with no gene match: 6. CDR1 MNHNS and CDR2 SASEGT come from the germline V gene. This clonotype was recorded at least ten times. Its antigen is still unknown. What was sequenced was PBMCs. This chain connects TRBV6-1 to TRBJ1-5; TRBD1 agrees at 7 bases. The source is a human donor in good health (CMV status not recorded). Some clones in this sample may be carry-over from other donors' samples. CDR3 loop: CAAGGGGNQPQHF. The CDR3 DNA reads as TGTGCCGCAGGGGGGGGCGGCAATCAGCCCCAGCATTTT.